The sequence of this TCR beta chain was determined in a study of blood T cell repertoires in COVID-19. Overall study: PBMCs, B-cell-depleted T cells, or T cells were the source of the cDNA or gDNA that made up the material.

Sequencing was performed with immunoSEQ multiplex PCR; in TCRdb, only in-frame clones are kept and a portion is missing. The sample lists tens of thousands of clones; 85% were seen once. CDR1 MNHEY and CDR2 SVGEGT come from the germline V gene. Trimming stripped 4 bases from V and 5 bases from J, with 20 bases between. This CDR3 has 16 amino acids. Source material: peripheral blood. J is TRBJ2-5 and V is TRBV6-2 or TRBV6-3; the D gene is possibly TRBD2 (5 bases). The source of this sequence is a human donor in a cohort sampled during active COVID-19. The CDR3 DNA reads TGTGCCAGCAGTTCCCCGGGCCGAGGAGGTATGGAGACCCAGTACTTC. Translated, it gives CASSSPGRGGMETQYF.